These 28 T cell receptor beta chains were all obtained from the same sample, sequenced in a study of OX40 agonist ivuxolimab in advanced cancers. Only in-frame clones appear in the TCRdb table, and some are missing; sequencing was by immunoSEQ multiplex PCR. Of about 62,000 clones in the sample, less than 85% are singletons; the top ten hold 9.5% to 13%. The specimen comprised CD4+ or CD8+ T cells sorted from blood, sampled in a trial of the OX40 agonist ivuxolimab. These receptor sequences come from an adult with an advanced solid tumor such as melanoma, head and neck, liver or kidney cancer.

This chain connects TRBV27 to TRBJ2-4, with 7 bases fitting TRBD1. This CDR3 has 15 amino acids. CDR1 is MNHEY, CDR2 SMNVEV, per germline (reference sequence). With 4 bases clipped from V and 6 bases from J, the junction kept 9 bases outside the gene matches. CDR3 bases: TGTGCCAGCAGTTCCCCGGCAGGGGGTTTAAACATTCAGTACTTC. It is translated as CASSSPAGGLNIQYF.

There are a few counts of this clone. The V gene is TRBV2, the J gene TRBJ2-3, with TRBD2 identical over 7 bases. Per germline, CDR1 SNHLY and CDR2 FYNNEI. With 5 bases clipped from V and 5 bases from J, the junction kept 13 bases outside the gene matches. This CDR3 has 16 amino acids. The CDR3 bases are TGTGCCAGCAGTTTACTAGCGACCATGAGCGGAGATACGCAGTATTTT. Translating it yields CASSLLATMSGDTQYF.

The genes are TRBV7-2 and TRBJ2-5; tentatively, D is TRBD1 or TRBD2 (5 bases each). The ends were cut back, 3 bases at V and 4 bases at J, with 12 bases in the middle. In germline, CDR1 is SGHTA, CDR2 FQGNSA. CDR3 length: 14 residues. The CDR3 DNA is TGTGCCAGCAGCTTGGGACCAAACACAGAGACCCAGTACTTC. Residues: CASSLGPNTETQYF.

The chain joins TRBV4-3 to TRBJ2-5; 7 positions match TRBD2. V lost 0 bases, J lost 11 bases, and 9 bases stayed unmatched. Germline values: CDR1 LGHNA, CDR2 YSLEER. The length of the CDR3 is 14 residues. The CDR3 bases are TGCGCCAGCAGCCAAGATAGGAGGGCGGGGGAGCAGTACTTC. Encoded protein: CASSQDRRAGEQYF.

The chain employs TRBV10-3 and TRBJ1-1; unclear D gene. Trimming shortened V by 1 base and J by 1 base, and 4 bases separated the two germline ends. CDR1 is ENHRY and CDR2 is SYGVKD in the germline V gene. The CDR3 extends over 13 amino acids. This CDR3 is CAISELSNTEAFF. The CDR3 nucleotides are TGTGCCATCAGTGAGTTGTCGAACACTGAAGCTTTCTTT.

This chain uses TRBV28 with TRBJ1-5; no firm D call. V was clipped by 5 bases and J by 3 bases, with 14 bases between them. Germline V gene sequence: CDR1 MDHEN, CDR2 SYDVKM. The CDR3 runs 15 residues. This CDR3 reads CASSTTGIHNQPQHF. DNA for the CDR3: TGTGCCAGCAGTACCACGGGGATCCACAATCAGCCCCAGCATTTT.

The chain carries TRBV7-9 and TRBJ2-4; TRBD1 matches 11 bases. V shed 11 bases, J shed 0 bases, and the junction held 15 bases outside the gene matches. Germline V gives CDR1 SEHNR, CDR2 FQNEAQ (reference sequence). The CDR3 has 18 amino acids. The CDR3 nucleotides read TGTGCCGTCGTCAAAGCCGGGACAGGGGGTTCAGCCAAAAACATTCAGTACTTC. Protein sequence: CAVVKAGTGGSAKNIQYF.

The CDR3 is CASSPRTGNFLITEAFF. The CDR3 nucleotides are TGTGCCAGTAGTCCCCGGACAGGGAATTTCTTAATCACTGAAGCTTTCTTT. The gene calls are TRBV19 and TRBJ1-1; 8 bases are a match to TRBD1. The CDR3 consists of 17 residues. J lost 4 bases, V lost 5 bases, and 15 bases had no gene match. CDR1 is LNHDA, CDR2 SQIVND, per germline (reference sequence).

The chain carries TRBV27 and TRBJ2-6; D might be TRBD1 or TRBD2, each matching 5 bases. The CDR3 extends over 16 amino acids. V was cut by 7 bases and J by 0 bases, with 13 bases left in between. Germline-derived CDR1 and CDR2 are MNHEY and SMNVEV (reference sequence). DNA for the CDR3: TGTGCCAGCACCCCTGGGGGTACCTCTGGGGCCAACGTCCTGACTTTC. Protein product: CASTPGGTSGANVLTF. Based on the CDR3 plus reference TRBV27 and TRBJ2-6, the full variable domain is EAQVTQNPRYLITVTGKKLTVTCSQNMNHEYMSWYRQDPGLGLRQIYYSMNVEVTDKGDVPEGYKVSRKEKRNFPLILESPSPNQTSLYFCASTPGGTSGANVLTFGAGSRLTVL.

The chain has TRBV27 and TRBJ1-1, with 9 bases fitting TRBD1. CDR1 MNHEY and CDR2 SMNVEV come from the germline V gene (reference sequence). The CDR3 extends over 14 amino acids. The V gene end was trimmed by 6 bases and the J gene end by 5 bases; junction bases not matched to a gene: 7. The CDR3 region is CASRKQGADTEAFF. CDR3 coding DNA: TGTGCCAGCAGGAAACAGGGGGCGGATACTGAAGCTTTCTTT.

The chain combines TRBV5-1 with TRBJ2-5, with D perhaps being TRBD1 or TRBD2 (5 bases each). CDR3 length equals 15 residues. Germline values: CDR1 SGHRS, CDR2 YFSETQ. The V end lost 5 bases, the J end lost 5 bases, and 19 bases lay between the germline ends. The CDR3 protein is CASSSRTGGIETQYF. The DNA for the CDR3 is TGCGCCAGCAGTTCGCGAACAGGAGGAATTGAGACCCAGTACTTC.

A word on this clone: One junction end disagrees with the germline gene, perhaps due to a read error. The chain employs TRBV7-7 and TRBJ2-5; 11 positions match TRBD2. The CDR3 totals 15 residues. Germline lookup yields CDR1 SSHAT and CDR2 FNYEAQ (reference sequence). The CDR3 nucleotides read TGTGCTAGCAGCTTATACGCTAGCGGGGGGGAGACCCAGTACTTC. Translating gives CASSLYASGGETQYF.

The chain has TRBV7-6 and TRBJ2-2, with no clear D. Trimming cost V 1 base and J 3 bases, with 6 bases left between them. The CDR3 contains 14 residues. Looked up from germline, CDR1 is SGHVS and CDR2 is FNYEAQ. CDR3 coding DNA: TGTGCCAGCAGCTTAGTCCCGGACACCGGGGAGCTGTTTTTT. Protein: CASSLVPDTGELFF.

CDR3 amino acids: CASSHRGQGRGGTEAFF. The CDR3 nucleotides are TGTGCCAGCAGCCATCGTGGACAGGGGCGAGGGGGCACTGAAGCTTTCTTT. The J gene is TRBJ1-1, the V gene TRBV7-9, with 9 bases identical to TRBD1. J gave up 4 bases and V 5 bases, and 14 bases lay outside the gene matches. CDR3 length: 17 amino acids. Germline loops: CDR1 SEHNR, CDR2 FQNEAQ (reference sequence).

This rearrangement joins TRBV27 to TRBJ1-4, with D tentatively TRBD1 (6 bases). The germline gives CDR1 MNHEY, CDR2 SMNVEV (reference sequence). The V end lost 5 bases, the J end lost 7 bases, and 17 bases lay between the germline ends. This CDR3 comprises 15 residues. The CDR3 nucleotides are TGTGCCAGCAGTCGAGGCTGGGGGCAAGGTGAAAAACTGTTTTTT. Amino acid sequence: CASSRGWGQGEKLFF.

Notes on this clone: Distinct nucleotide sequences in the sample also encode this CDR3. This chain uses TRBV20-1 with TRBJ2-3, with D unclear. Trimming removed 6 bases at V and 1 base at J, with 2 bases between. This CDR3 has 10 amino acids. Germline CDR1 DFQATT, CDR2 SNEGSKA (reference sequence). CDR3 bases: TGCAGTGCCCGCACAGATACGCAGTATTTT. It encodes CSARTDTQYF.

The count of this clone is one. This chain joins TRBV30 and TRBJ2-1; TRBD2 matches 8 bases. From germline, CDR1 is GTSNPN and CDR2 SVGIG (reference sequence). Trimming took 6 bases from V and 1 from J; bases not matched to a gene: 2. The CDR3 has 13 residues. The CDR3 DNA sequence: TGTGCCTGCGAGCGGGAGTCCTACAATGAGCAGTTCTTC. Its translation is CACERESYNEQFF.

This clone was counted a few times. V usage is TRBV7-9 and J usage is TRBJ1-5; D unclear. This CDR3 is 12 amino acids long. The ends were cut back, 1 base at V and 11 bases at J, with 9 bases in the middle. Germline V gives CDR1 SEHNR, CDR2 FQNEAQ (reference sequence). DNA of the CDR3: TGTGCCAGCAGCTTAGGCCAGCAGGCCCAGCATTTT. As protein: CASSLGQQAQHF.

J is TRBJ1-1 and V is TRBV6-5; 7 bases fit TRBD1. V was clipped by 5 bases and J by 4 bases; unmatched bases: 7. The CDR3 is 14 residues long. Germline V gives CDR1 MNHEY, CDR2 SVGAGI. CDR3 sequence (DNA): TGTGCCAGCAGTATCGGAGGGGGCGTCACTGAAGCTTTCTTT. Encoded protein: CASSIGGGVTEAFF.

The CDR3 sequence is CASSLTRTSRFNEQFF. CDR3 sequence (DNA): TGTGCCAGCAGCTTAACCCGGACTAGCCGCTTTAATGAGCAGTTCTTC. V usage is TRBV7-2 and J usage is TRBJ2-1, with 8 bases identical to TRBD2. The J segment lost 7 bases and the V segment lost 2 bases, leaving 10 bases of the junction unmatched. Per the germline V gene, CDR1 is SGHTA and CDR2 is FQGNSA. The CDR3 loop spans 16 amino acids.

The gene calls are TRBV4-3 and TRBJ2-2; the D is unclear. The CDR3 spans 16 residues. Germline CDR1 LGHNA, CDR2 YSLEER. Trimming cost V 0 bases and J 1 base, with 9 bases left between them. The chain's CDR3 is CASSQDSAMNTGELFF. CDR3 DNA: TGCGCCAGCAGCCAAGATTCAGCGATGAACACCGGGGAGCTGTTTTTT.

By frequency in the sample, this clone is medium-sized. The chain links TRBV4-3 to TRBJ2-7; 11 positions agree with TRBD1. The ends lost 0 bases at V and 4 bases at J; junction bases unmatched: 8. The CDR3 spans 17 residues. Germline-derived CDR1 and CDR2 are LGHNA and YSLEER. The CDR3 reads CASSQDTWTGGEYEQYF. CDR3 DNA sequence: TGCGCCAGCAGCCAAGATACCTGGACAGGGGGCGAGTACGAGCAGTACTTC.

The CDR3 loop reads CASSSWGQSSTDTQYF. The CDR3 coding sequence is TGTGCCAGCAGCTCCTGGGGACAGTCTAGCACAGATACGCAGTATTTT. This chain connects TRBV7-9 to TRBJ2-3; 7 nucleotides line up with TRBD1. This CDR3 comprises 16 residues. The germline CDR1 and CDR2 sequences are SEHNR and FQNEAQ (reference sequence). Losses at the gene ends were 4 bases for V and 0 bases for J; bases not matched to a gene: 7.

This clone was observed a few times. The J gene is TRBJ2-7, the V gene TRBV28, with 7 bases that match TRBD2. Per the germline V gene, CDR1 is MDHEN and CDR2 is SYDVKM. Unmatched junction bases numbered 9, after V lost 5 bases and J lost 5 bases. The length of the CDR3 is 14 residues. DNA for the CDR3: TGTGCCAGCAGTCCGACTAGCTTGAGCCACGAGCAGTACTTC. Translation gives CASSPTSLSHEQYF.

The chain employs TRBV7-2 and TRBJ1-2, with a possible D match to TRBD1 (6 bases). Trimming shortened V by 5 bases and J by 8 bases, and 15 bases separated the two germline ends. The CDR3 covers 13 residues. Germline values: CDR1 SGHTA, CDR2 FQGNSA. The CDR3 nucleotides are TGTGCCAGCAGCCCTCAGGGGCAAGGAGGCTACACCTTC. It is translated as CASSPQGQGGYTF.

Here the CDR3 DNA reads TGTGCCACCGAGACTAGCGGGACTTCCTCCAGCTCCTACAATGAGCAGTTCTTC. Protein: CATETSGTSSSSYNEQFF. This chain links TRBV2 with TRBJ2-1; 11 positions agree with TRBD2. CDR3 size: 18 residues. The V and J ends lost 10 bases and 0 bases, in that order; junction bases with no gene match: 14. Germline assignment: CDR1 SNHLY and CDR2 FYNNEI.

The chain carries TRBV4-3 and TRBJ2-2; a possible D gene is TRBD2 (6 bases). CDR3 length: 16 residues. Germline V gene lookup returns CDR1 LGHNA and CDR2 YSLEER. With 3 bases removed from V and 5 bases from J, the gap between germline ends came to 16 bases. The CDR3, as DNA: TGCGCCAGCAGCCATCTTGTGGGAGGACTGACCGGGGAGCTGTTTTTT. It specifies CASSHLVGGLTGELFF.

The chain joins TRBV11-2 to TRBJ2-7; 12 bases line up with TRBD2. The CDR3 has 17 amino acids. The J segment lost 6 bases and the V segment lost 2 bases, leaving 11 bases of the junction unmatched. From germline, CDR1 is SGHAT and CDR2 FQNNGV. The CDR3 DNA reads TGTGCCAGCAGCTTACTAGCGGGGGGGCCCGCCGAGGGCGAGCAGTACTTC. Translated: CASSLLAGGPAEGEQYF. The full variable domain, in which reference TRBV11-2 and TRBJ2-7 provide the parts outside the CDR3, is EAGVAQSPRYKIIEKRQSVAFWCNPISGHATLYWYQQILGQGPKLLIQFQNNGVVDDSQLPKDRFSAERLKGVDSTLKIQPAKLEDSAVYLCASSLLAGGPAEGEQYFGPGTRLTVT.